Listed below are T cell receptor beta chains from one sample, sequenced in a study of early stage breast cancer tumors. The data were produced by immunoSEQ multiplex PCR, yet TCRdb's version contains in-frame clones alone and is incomplete. The sample yields several thousand clones, around 75% seen once. The sequencing input was normal breast tissue next to the tumor. These receptor sequences come from a person in their sixties with breast cancer. Both conserved end residues are part of each CDR3. The D gene is left open where the match is weak. Only part of the rows carry a size: once, few, many, or a class if the clone is expanded.

TRBV29-1	.	TRBD1	TRBJ2-5	TGCAGCGTGTTACCCCGGGACAGGTCACAAGAGACCCAGTACTTC	CSVLPRDRSQETQYF
TRBV27	.	TRBD1	TRBJ2-5	TGTGCCAGCAGGGGGACAGGGGGCTTAGTAGAGACCCAGTACTTC	CASRGTGGLVETQYF
TRBV12-5	.	TRBD2	TRBJ2-1	TGTGCTAGTGGTTTGGGACTAGCGGGAGGTGGTGAGCAGTTCTTC	CASGLGLAGGGEQFF
TRBV18	.	.	TRBJ2-7	TGTGCCAGCTCACCCCAGGGATCCGAGCAGTACTTC	CASSPQGSEQYF
TRBV6-9	.	.	TRBJ2-7	TGTGCCAGCAGACTCTCCGGGACTTCCTACGAGCAGTACTTC	CASRLSGTSYEQYF
TRBV4-3	once	TRBD1	TRBJ1-1	TGCGCCAGCAGCCAAGCAGGGGGCAGGGACACTGAAGCTTTCTTT	CASSQAGGRDTEAFF
TRBV4-3	.	TRBD2	TRBJ2-1	TGCGCCAGCAGCATAACTAGCGGGGGCTACAATGAGCAGTTCTTC	CASSITSGGYNEQFF
TRBV6-6	.	TRBD1	TRBJ1-5	TGTGCCAGCAAATCGGGACAGATTAATCAGCCCCAGCATTTT	CASKSGQINQPQHF
TRBV10-3	.	TRBD1	TRBJ1-5	TGTGCCATCAGTTGGGACAGGGATCAGCCCCAGCATTTT	CAISWDRDQPQHF
TRBV29-1	.	.	TRBJ1-5	TGCAGCGTTGAATTGGCGGGTCAGCCCCAGCATTTT	CSVELAGQPQHF
TRBV7-2	.	TRBD2	TRBJ2-7	TGTGCCAGCAGCACACGGTCTAGCGGTCTCTCCTACGAGCAGTACTTC	CASSTRSSGLSYEQYF
TRBV19	.	.	TRBJ2-6	TGTGCCAGTAGGCCCCCCGGGGTCTCTGGGGCCAACGTCCTGACTTTC	CASRPPGVSGANVLTF
TRBV27	once	.	TRBJ1-2	TGTGCCAGCGTCCCCTCCGGAGGCTATGGCTACACCTTC	CASVPSGGYGYTF
TRBV21-1	.	.	TRBJ2-3	TGTGCCAGCAGTGAGGGGCGGGAGCGACCAGATACGCAGTATTTT	CASSEGRERPDTQYF
TRBV5-4	.	TRBD1	TRBJ1-3	TGTGCCAGCAGCTTGGGACAGGGGAGAAACACCATATATTTT	CASSLGQGRNTIYF
TRBV4-3	.	.	TRBJ2-3	TGCGCCAGCAGCCAAGGGGGGGAGTACACAGATACGCAGTATTTT	CASSQGGEYTDTQYF
TRBV10-3	.	TRBD1	TRBJ1-2	TGTGCCACCGTACCAGGGACAGAGGGGGGTGGCTACACCTTC	CATVPGTEGGGYTF
TRBV28	.	.	TRBJ2-5	TGTGCCAGCAGTTGGGGGGGCACCCAAGAGACCCAGTACTTC	CASSWGGTQETQYF
TRBV27	.	TRBD1	TRBJ2-7	TGTGCCAGCAGGCGGGGGACAGGGGATACCTACGAGCAGTACTTC	CASRRGTGDTYEQYF
TRBV5-1	.	.	TRBJ2-7	TGCGCCAGCAGCTTAGGGGGCTACGAGCAGTACTTC	CASSLGGYEQYF
TRBV18	.	TRBD1	TRBJ1-5	TGTGCCAGCTCACCGGGGACAGGGGCTCAGCCCCAGCATTTT	CASSPGTGAQPQHF
TRBV10-3	.	TRBD1	TRBJ1-1	TGTGCCATCAGGGACAGGGAGGGCACTGAAGCTTTCTTT	CAIRDREGTEAFF
TRBV5-1	once	TRBD2	TRBJ2-2	TGCGCCAGCAGCTTACAACTAGCGGGAAACACCGGGGAGCTGTTTTTT	CASSLQLAGNTGELFF
TRBV6-5	.	.	TRBJ1-1	TGTGCCAGCAGTTACAAACAGGCGAACACTGAAGCTTTCTTT	CASSYKQANTEAFF
TRBV11-3	.	.	TRBJ1-1	TGTGCCAGCAGCTTTCGTGGCGGGACGAACACTGAAGCTTTCTTT	CASSFRGGTNTEAFF
TRBV6-5	medium-sized	TRBD2	TRBJ2-1	TGTGCCAGCAGTTCCCCTGGCGGGAGGGCCGGCAATGAGCAGTTCTTC	CASSSPGGRAGNEQFF
TRBV7-8	once	TRBD1	TRBJ1-4	TGTGCCAGCAGCCCGCGCCATCCCGGGACAGTCAATGAAAAACTGTTTTTT	CASSPRHPGTVNEKLFF
TRBV18	few	.	TRBJ2-7	TGTGCCAGCTCACCACGAGGGATCGACGAGCAGTACTTC	CASSPRGIDEQYF
TRBV28	.	.	TRBJ1-2	TGTGCCAGCAGTTTATATTGGGCGGGGAGCTATGGCTACACCTTC	CASSLYWAGSYGYTF
TRBV30	.	TRBD1	TRBJ1-4	TGTGCCTGGAGCATTAAGACAGGGCGGGGTGAAAAACTGTTTTTT	CAWSIKTGRGEKLFF
TRBV7-8	.	TRBD2	TRBJ2-7	TGTGCCAGCAGCTTGCGCCGGGGACTAGCCTACGAGCAGTACTTC	CASSLRRGLAYEQYF
TRBV30	.	TRBD1	TRBJ2-7	TGTGCCTGGGAAGGACAGGGACTCTACGAGCAGTACTTC	CAWEGQGLYEQYF
TRBV30	.	.	TRBJ2-7	TGTGCCTGGGAAATTCCCCCAGGGGCCGAGCAGTACTTC	CAWEIPPGAEQYF
TRBV5-1	.	TRBD2	TRBJ2-1	TGCGCCAGCAGCTGGACTAGCGGGAGACTGACGTACAATGAGCAGTTCTTC	CASSWTSGRLTYNEQFF
TRBV27	once	.	TRBJ2-7	TGTGCCAGCAGTCCCCCCCAGCGGAGCTCCTACGAGCAGTACTTC	CASSPPQRSSYEQYF
TRBV5-4	.	TRBD1	TRBJ2-5	TGTGCCAGCAGCTACAGGGGAGAGACCCAGTACTTC	CASSYRGETQYF
TRBV14	.	.	TRBJ2-7	TGTGCCAGCAGCCAAGATTGGTCCGGAACAGGGTACATCGACGAGCAGTACTTC	CASSQDWSGTGYIDEQYF
TRBV7-9	few	TRBD1	TRBJ1-5	TGTGCCAGCAGCTCTTCAGGGGGCGTCTGGCAGCCCCAGCATTTT	CASSSSGGVWQPQHF
TRBV7-9	.	.	TRBJ2-1	TGTGCCAGCAGCTGGCTTCAGAGGTCCTACAATGAGCAGTTCTTC	CASSWLQRSYNEQFF
TRBV9	.	TRBD1	TRBJ2-7	TGTGCCAGCAGCGTTGGGGGGACAGGGGCCTACGAGCAGTACTTC	CASSVGGTGAYEQYF
TRBV28	few	TRBD2	TRBJ2-7	TGTGCCAGCAGTTTAAGATCAAGGACTAGTAAATACGAGCAGTACTTC	CASSLRSRTSKYEQYF
TRBV7-9	few	TRBD1	TRBJ2-7	TGTGCCAGCAGCCCAATGCCCGGGACAGGATTTTACGAGCAGTACTTC	CASSPMPGTGFYEQYF
TRBV30	.	TRBD1	TRBJ1-1	TGTGCCTGGAGTCCAGGGGGTTTCACTGAAGCTTTCTTT	CAWSPGGFTEAFF
TRBV27	.	.	TRBJ2-3	TGTGCCAGCACCCTAGGTGCGGGGATCACAGATACGCAGTATTTT	CASTLGAGITDTQYF
TRBV5-1	.	.	TRBJ2-7	TGCGCCAGCAGCTTGGAGCGGGCTTCCTACGAGCAGTACTTC	CASSLERASYEQYF
TRBV4-1	medium-sized	.	TRBJ1-2	TGCGCCAGCAGCCAAGATCGGTTTACGGGTGGCTACACCTTC	CASSQDRFTGGYTF
TRBV7-2	once	.	TRBJ1-1	TGTGCCAGCAGCCCGAGTATAAACACTGAAGCTTTCTTT	CASSPSINTEAFF
TRBV5-1	once	TRBD2	TRBJ2-5	TGCGCCAGTGCCCTAGCGGGTTTAGGGGAGACCCAGTACTTC	CASALAGLGETQYF
TRBV7-9	.	TRBD1	TRBJ1-2	TGTGCCAGCAGCCTGGGGACAGGACCGAACAATAACTATGGCTACACCTTC	CASSLGTGPNNNYGYTF
TRBV7-9	few	TRBD1	TRBJ2-7	TGTGCCAGCAGTTCTACGACAGGGTCCTACGAGCAGTACTTC	CASSSTTGSYEQYF
TRBV7-2	.	.	TRBJ2-2	TGTGCCAGCAGCTTAGTTGGGGGCCCCACCACCGGGGAGCTGTTTTTT	CASSLVGGPTTGELFF
TRBV11-2	.	.	TRBJ2-7	TGTGCCAGCACCCGCAGCTTTGAGGGAGCCCCCGAGTACTTC	CASTRSFEGAPEYF
TRBV5-8	.	TRBD1	TRBJ2-3	TGTGCCAGCAGCCGACAGGGCCCGACAGATACGCAGTATTTT	CASSRQGPTDTQYF
TRBV29-1	.	.	TRBJ2-7	TGCAGCGTTGAAGATCAAGGGGCCGAGCAGTACTTC	CSVEDQGAEQYF